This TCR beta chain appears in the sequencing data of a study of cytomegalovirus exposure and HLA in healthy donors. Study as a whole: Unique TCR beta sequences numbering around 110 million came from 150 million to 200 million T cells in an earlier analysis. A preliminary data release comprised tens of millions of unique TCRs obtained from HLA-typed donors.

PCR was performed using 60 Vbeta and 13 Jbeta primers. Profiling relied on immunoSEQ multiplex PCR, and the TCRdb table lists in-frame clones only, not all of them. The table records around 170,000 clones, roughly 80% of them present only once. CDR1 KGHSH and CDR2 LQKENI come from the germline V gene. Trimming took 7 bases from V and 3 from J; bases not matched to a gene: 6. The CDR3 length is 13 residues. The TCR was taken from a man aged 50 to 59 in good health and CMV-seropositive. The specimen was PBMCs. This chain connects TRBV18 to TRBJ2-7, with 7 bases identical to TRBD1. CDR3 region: CASYSTGSYEQYF. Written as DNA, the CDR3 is TGTGCCAGCTACTCGACAGGGAGCTACGAGCAGTACTTC.